The clone carrying this TCR beta chain was observed once. Its antigen is unknown. All the people who gave samples were healthy bone marrow donors. The sample belongs to a study of cytomegalovirus exposure and HLA in healthy donors. This PCR relied on a set of 60 Vbeta primers and 13 Jbeta primers. Measured with immunoSEQ multiplex PCR; TCRdb has only the in-frame clones, and not every one. The sample records 120,000 or so clones, 78% being singletons. Study-level findings and limits: Indistinguishable V segments such as TRBV6-2 and TRBV6-3 were excluded. Generally TCR sequences proved uncommon, though certain public TCRs appeared in numerous donors.

CDR3 length equals 13 residues. Germline lookup yields CDR1 MDHEN and CDR2 SYDVKM. The junction had 11 bases not matched to a gene; V was cut back by 5 bases and J by 11 bases. The chain couples TRBV28 to TRBJ1-1, with 7 bases matching TRBD1. The sample was PBMCs. This sequence originates from a man younger than 40 in good health and CMV-seropositive. The CDR3 region is CASSLEGASSAFF. As DNA, the CDR3 is TGTGCCAGCAGTCTAGAGGGGGCTTCTTCGGCTTTCTTT.